The 22 T cell receptor beta chains reported below all come from one sample, sequenced in a study of T cells in women clearing cervical HPV infection. The protocol was immunoSEQ multiplex PCR, while the TCRdb copy is restricted to in-frame clones and leaves out a portion. The sample yields around 18,000 clones, of which the top ten take up roughly a tenth. Source material: blood buffy coat. These receptors all stem from a woman aged 18-70 years with a cervical HPV16 infection that either progressed to CIN3+ or cleared (not recorded which).

On this clone itself: The CDR3 goes on 3 residues after the read ends, and that part is filled in from the germline J gene. The V gene is TRBV20-1, the J gene TRBJ2-3; weak D call: TRBD1 (5 bases). The germline gives CDR1 DFQATT, CDR2 SNEGSKA (reference sequence). The CDR3 loop spans 17 amino acids. V lost 4 bases, J lost 2 bases, and 22 bases lay in between. The chain's CDR3 is CSATEPPFGQVTDTQYF. CDR3 bases read: TGCAGTGCTACTGAACCCCCTTTCGGACAAGTCACAGATACG.

About this clone itself: The read stops 3 residues short of the end of the CDR3; the missing end is completed from the germline J gene. The chain couples TRBV2 to TRBJ1-5; TRBD1 matches 9 bases. This CDR3 region has 14 residues. V lost 6 bases to trimming and J lost 6 bases; unmatched junction nucleotides: 6. Germline V gene data show CDR1 as SNHLY and CDR2 as FYNNEI. Incomplete CDR3 DNA: TGTGCCAGCAGGATTACAGGGGGCGGTCAGCCC. Translated, it gives CASRITGGGQP. The whole CDR3 protein is CASRITGGGQPQHF.

On this clone itself: The read finishes 3 residues shy of the CDR3 end, and the germline J gene is used to complete it. The chain recombines TRBV2 with TRBJ1-2; TRBD1 aligns across 7 bases. The CDR3 contains 13 residues. After removal of 6 bases from V and 5 bases from J, the junction contained 6 bases not matched to a gene. Germline lookup yields CDR1 SNHLY and CDR2 FYNNEI. CDR3 protein: CASSQGGAYGYTF. The sequenced part of the CDR3 DNA is TGTGCCAGCAGCCAAGGGGGCGCTTATGGC. Based on the CDR3 plus reference TRBV2 and TRBJ1-2, the full variable domain is EPEVTQTPSHQVTQMGQEVILRCVPISNHLYFYWYRQILGQKVEFLVSFYNNEISEKSEIFDDQFSVERPDGSNFTLKIRSTKLEDSAMYFCASSQGGAYGYTFGSGTRLTVV.

Its frequency marks this clone as medium-sized. The observed sequence ends 3 residues before the CDR3 terminus, with the missing tail filled in from the germline J gene. J is TRBJ2-1 and V is TRBV2; TRBD2 agrees at 10 bases. Germline V gives CDR1 SNHLY, CDR2 FYNNEI. V shed 0 bases and J 5 bases; nucleotides not matched to a gene: 4. The CDR3 is 16 amino acids. Partial CDR3 DNA: TGTGCCAGCAGTGAAGCGCTTAGCGGGAGGAACAATGAG. It specifies CASSEALSGRNNE. In full, the CDR3 is CASSEALSGRNNEQFF.

As regards this clone: The read ends 3 residues shy of where the CDR3 ends; the end is completed using the germline J gene. The chain links TRBV29-1 to TRBJ1-1, with TRBD1 identical over 7 bases. CDR1 SQVTM and CDR2 ANQGSEA come from the germline V gene. V shed 3 bases and J 7 bases; nucleotides not matched to a gene: 5. The CDR3 sequence is 12 residues long. This CDR3 reads CSVDRGLDEAFF. The CDR3 bases that were read are TGCAGCGTTGATAGGGGGCTGGATGAA.

Details on this clone: The DNA ends 3 residues before the CDR3 does, and the rest of the CDR3 is filled in from the germline J gene. The chain is built from TRBV7-9 and TRBJ2-7, with D possibly being TRBD2 (5 bases). The CDR3 has 14 residues. Germline V CDR1 and CDR2: SEHNR, FQNEAQ (reference sequence). The V end lost 2 bases, the J end lost 4 bases, and 12 bases lay between the germline ends. CDR3 region: CASSLSSGIYEQYF. The covered CDR3 bases are TGTGCCAGCAGCTTATCTTCGGGGATATACGAG.

Notes on this clone: The read stops 3 residues short of the end of the CDR3; the missing end is completed from the germline J gene. The chain carries TRBV19 and TRBJ2-3; D unresolved. Trimming removed 3 bases at V and 3 bases at J, with 16 bases between. The CDR3 has 16 amino acids. Per the germline V gene, CDR1 is LNHDA and CDR2 is SQIVND (reference sequence). The part of the CDR3 DNA that was read is TGTGCCAGTAGTATTTCCCCCTACAGAGCTACAGATACG. It specifies CASSISPYRATDT. The CDR3, in full, reads CASSISPYRATDTQYF.

In regard to this clone: The read finishes 3 residues shy of the CDR3 end, and the germline J gene is used to complete it. The V gene is TRBV19, the J gene TRBJ2-4; TRBD1 agrees at 10 bases. CDR3 size: 15 residues. Germline V gene sequence: CDR1 LNHDA, CDR2 SQIVND (reference sequence). CDR3 loop: CASSPWGQGNYGQYF. The sequenced part of the CDR3 DNA is TGTGCCAGTAGCCCCTGGGGACAGGGGAACTATGGT. Together with reference TRBV19 and TRBJ2-4, the CDR3 gives the full variable domain: DGGITQSPKYLFRKEGQNVTLSCEQNLNHDAMYWYRQDPGQGLRLIYYSQIVNDFQKGDIAEGYSVSREKKESFPLTVTSAQKNPTAFYLCASSPWGQGNYGQYFGAGTRLSVL.

A note on this clone: The read terminates 3 residues ahead of where the CDR3 ends, so the germline J gene completes it. The chain recombines TRBV14 with TRBJ1-1; TRBD1 agrees at 10 bases. Germline CDR1 SGHDN, CDR2 FVKESK. CDR3 size: 13 residues. CDR3 region: CASSQDWTGGAFF. The CDR3 bases that were read are TGTGCCAGCAGCCAAGATTGGACAGGGGGA.

With regard to this clone: The sequence runs out 3 residues before the end of the CDR3; the remainder is reconstructed from the germline J gene. The chain is built from TRBV28 and TRBJ2-7, with 9 nucleotides matching TRBD1. V lost 4 bases and J lost 5; bases outside the gene matches: 9. CDR3 length: 15 residues. Germline lookup yields CDR1 MDHEN and CDR2 SYDVKM. CDR3 residues: CASSSMGQGHDEQYF. CDR3 DNA, as far as it was read: TGTGCCAGCAGTTCTATGGGACAGGGCCACGACGAG.

Comments on this clone: The read ends 3 residues shy of where the CDR3 ends; the end is completed using the germline J gene. The chain carries TRBV28 and TRBJ2-6; 9 bases are a match to TRBD1. The J segment lost 4 bases and the V segment lost 3 bases, leaving 7 bases of the junction unmatched. Germline V gives CDR1 MDHEN, CDR2 SYDVKM. The CDR3 extends over 17 amino acids. The CDR3 is CASSFWGQGSGANVLTF. The sequenced CDR3 bases are TGTGCCAGCAGTTTTTGGGGACAGGGCTCCGGGGCCAACGTC.

In the case of this clone: With the read ending 3 residues before the CDR3 end, the germline J gene is used to fill in that end. The rearrangement joins TRBV19 to TRBJ1-4; D is perhaps TRBD1 (5 bases). CDR3 length equals 13 residues. The germline gives CDR1 LNHDA, CDR2 SQIVND (reference sequence). With 9 bases removed from V and 8 bases from J, the gap between germline ends came to 16 bases. The CDR3 protein is CASTGGGREKLFF. The CDR3 bases that were read are TGTGCCAGCACCGGGGGGGGGAGAGAAAAA.

In the case of this clone: The read terminates 3 residues before the CDR3 end, so the remaining end is supplied by the germline J gene. V usage is TRBV10-1 and J usage is TRBJ2-7; tentative D call: TRBD1 (5 bases). V shed 4 bases and J shed 5 bases, with 21 bases lying between them. The V gene's germline CDR1 is WNHNN and CDR2 SYGVQD (reference sequence). There are 16 residues in the CDR3. The CDR3 reads CASSGSRTPQSHEQYF. Incomplete CDR3 DNA: TGCGCCAGCAGTGGGTCGAGGACACCCCAGAGCCACGAG.

With respect to this clone: The read ends 3 residues early relative to the CDR3; the germline J gene fills the gap. The chain employs TRBV20-1 and TRBJ2-1; 9 bases map to TRBD2. V lost 0 bases to trimming and J lost 4 bases; unmatched junction nucleotides: 7. CDR1 DFQATT and CDR2 SNEGSKA come from the germline V gene (reference sequence). This CDR3 contains 16 residues. The sequenced part of the CDR3 DNA is TGCAGTGCTAGAGATCGTCCTAGCGGGATTTACAATGAG. This translates into CSARDRPSGIYNE. The CDR3 reads in full as CSARDRPSGIYNEQFF.

Concerning this clone itself: The read terminates 3 residues before the CDR3 end, so the remaining end is supplied by the germline J gene. V and J are TRBV7-9 and TRBJ2-7; 7 positions match TRBD1. The CDR3 sequence is 14 residues long. Trimming cost V 4 bases and J 3 bases; bases outside gene matches: 6. Germline V gene lookup returns CDR1 SEHNR and CDR2 FQNEAQ (reference sequence). The covered CDR3 bases are TGTGCCAGCAGCTCGGGACAGTTCCGCTACGAG. Amino acids: CASSSGQFRYE. The complete CDR3 reads CASSSGQFRYEQYF.

The chain's CDR3 is CASSEGIRLGGSDYTQYF. The sequenced CDR3 bases are TGTGCCAGCAGTGAAGGGATTCGATTAGGGGGCTCGGACTATACG. The rearrangement joins TRBV6-1 to TRBJ2-3; 7 bases line up with TRBD1. The read stops 3 residues short of the end of the CDR3; the missing end is completed from the germline J gene. CDR1 and CDR2 (germline): MNHNS, SASEGT. The V segment lost 1 base and the J segment 7 bases; nucleotides outside the gene matches: 17. The CDR3 extends over 18 amino acids.

With respect to this clone: Read coverage stops 3 residues before the CDR3 terminus; the germline J gene supplies the remainder. The rearrangement joins TRBV29-1 to TRBJ1-1, with D possibly TRBD1 on 5 matching bases. Trimming pared 6 bases from V and 4 bases from J, leaving 15 bases between. From germline, CDR1 is SQVTM and CDR2 ANQGSEA. This CDR3 is built from 13 residues. Here the CDR3 reads CSVQGDGITEAFF. The DNA read from the CDR3 is TGCAGCGTGCAGGGAGATGGGATCACTGAA.

Remarks on this clone: The read falls 3 residues short of the CDR3 end, and the missing part is taken from the germline J gene. The rearrangement links TRBV20-1 to TRBJ2-2; D perhaps matches TRBD2 (6 bases). The CDR3 has 14 residues. Germline CDR1 DFQATT, CDR2 SNEGSKA (reference sequence). The sequenced CDR3 bases are TGCAGTGCTAGAGAGGGTGAAGGGACTTCACCG. Protein sequence: CSAREGEGTSP. The entire CDR3 protein is CSAREGEGTSPLFF.

Worth noting for this clone: The CDR3 goes on 3 residues after the read ends, and that part is filled in from the germline J gene. The V and J genes are TRBV19 and TRBJ2-3; D uncertain. The CDR3 has 13 residues. V was trimmed by 3 bases and J by 6 bases, leaving 10 bases between them. Germline values: CDR1 LNHDA, CDR2 SQIVND (reference sequence). The CDR3 spells CASSIGRVDTQYF. The sequenced part of the CDR3 DNA is TGTGCCAGTAGTATTGGTAGAGTGGATACG.

As regards this clone: The read halts 3 residues ahead of the CDR3 end, with the missing end drawn from the germline J gene. The chain has TRBV19 and TRBJ2-2; 9 bases match TRBD1. This CDR3 spans 14 amino acids. CDR1 is LNHDA and CDR2 is SQIVND in the germline V gene (reference sequence). The CDR3 is CASSTQGAASPLFF. The part of the CDR3 DNA that was read is TGTGCCAGTAGTACACAGGGGGCTGCTTCACCG.

Comments on this clone: The read falls 3 residues short of the CDR3 end, and the missing part is taken from the germline J gene. The chain carries TRBV9 and TRBJ2-7; no reliable D call. V was clipped by 4 bases and J by 3 bases, with 11 bases between them. CDR3 length: 13 residues. Germline values: CDR1 SGDLS, CDR2 YYNGEE. The CDR3 loop reads CASSPMGIYEQYF. Partial CDR3 DNA: TGTGCCAGCAGCCCCATGGGCATCTACGAG. The variable domain in full, with the rest retrieved from reference TRBV9 and TRBJ2-7, is DSGVTQTPKHLITATGQRVTLRCSPRSGDLSVYWYQQSLDQGLQFLIQYYNGEERAKGNILERFSAQQFPDLHSELNLSSLELGDSALYFCASSPMGIYEQYFGPGTRLTVT.

To note about this clone: Coverage ceases 3 residues before the CDR3 finishes, and the germline J gene fills in the end. The gene calls are TRBV7-9 and TRBJ2-1, with TRBD1 matching over 8 bases. CDR1 is SEHNR, CDR2 FQNEAQ, per germline (reference sequence). J lost 8 bases, V lost 1 base, and 4 bases had no gene match. The length of the CDR3 is 14 residues. The chain's CDR3 is CASSLGTGFYEQFF. The CDR3 DNA, read in part, is TGTGCCAGCAGCTTAGGGACAGGGTTTTATGAG.